This is a list of T cell receptor beta chains from one sample in a study of blood T cells in healthy people across ages. In TCRdb, the 5' RACE reads were re-called with MiXCR into one record per CDR3 protein. The profile shows some 940,000 distinct CDR3 sequences, about 28% of them singletons. The same data also contributed to another study, on T cells of mothers and their children.

The sequenced sample consisted of blood. The receptor source for this set is a woman between 35 and 50 years old in good health. CDR3s include the opening cysteine and the closing phenylalanine or tryptophan. D genes are given only for firm matches. Only part of the rows carry a size: once, few, many, or a class if the clone is expanded.

V	J	D	length	size	DNA	CDR3
TRBV10-3	TRBJ2-7	TRBD1	16	NA	TGTGCCATCAGTGGCTCGACAGGGGGTCCCTGCTACGAGCAGTACTTC	CAISGSTGGPCYEQYF
TRBV5-1	TRBJ2-1	TRBD2	17	many	TGCGCCAGCAGCCCGGGGGTGGCGAGCGGGATAAGCAATGAGCAGTTCTTC	CASSPGVASGISNEQFF
TRBV7-2	TRBJ2-1	NA	16	NA	TGTGCCAGCAGCCCCGGACTAGTGGGGGGGCTCAATGAGCAGTTCTTC	CASSPGLVGGLNEQFF
TRBV15	TRBJ1-4	NA	14	many	TGTGCCACCAGCCTCAGGACAGTAAATGAAAAACTGTTTTTT	CATSLRTVNEKLFF
TRBV28	TRBJ1-2	NA	16	NA	TGTGCCAGCAGTAACCGTGAGGGGGAAGGGAGAGGTGGCTACACCTTC	CASSNREGEGRGGYTF
TRBV6-5	TRBJ1-2	NA	14	NA	TGTGCCAGCAGTTACTCAAGGGGGACGGGGGGCTACACCTTC	CASSYSRGTGGYTF
TRBV3-1	TRBJ1-2	NA	12	few	TGTGCCAGCAGCCAAGATTTCTTGGGCTACACCTTC	CASSQDFLGYTF
TRBV6-4	TRBJ2-2	NA	14	NA	TGTGCCAGCAGTGACTCTACTGACACCGGGGAGCTGTTTTTT	CASSDSTDTGELFF
TRBV5-1	TRBJ2-7	NA	15	NA	TGCGCCAGCAGCTTGGGACCTATAAAATTCTACGAGCAGTACTTC	CASSLGPIKFYEQYF
TRBV7-8	TRBJ1-3	TRBD1	16	NA	TGTGCCAGCAGCCGAGACCAGACAGGGTCGGGAAACACCATATATTTT	CASSRDQTGSGNTIYF
TRBV20-1	TRBJ1-2	TRBD1	15	NA	TGCAGTGCTAGGGGGTTTAAAGGGGGCGCTTGGGGCTACACCTTC	CSARGFKGGAWGYTF
TRBV9	TRBJ1-6	TRBD1	16	few	TGTGCCAGCAGCGAAAGACAGGGTATAACTAATTCACCCCTCCACTTT	CASSERQGITNSPLHF
TRBV5-6	TRBJ1-1	NA	19	NA	TGTGCCAGCAGCTTGAGGAGTAGGGGGATCGGACTAATGAACACTGAAGCTTTCTTT	CASSLRSRGIGLMNTEAFF
TRBV3-1	TRBJ2-7	TRBD2	15	few	TGTGCCAGCAGCCCCCGGACTAGCGGGGACTACGAGCAGTACTTC	CASSPRTSGDYEQYF
TRBV5-6	TRBJ2-6	NA	17	NA	TGTGCCAGCAGCTTGGAACAGGGAAGGACTGGGGCCAACGTCCTGACTTTC	CASSLEQGRTGANVLTF
TRBV14	TRBJ2-5	NA	15	few	TGTGCCAGCAGCCAAGGATACGTCCTACCCGGGGAGCAGTACTTC	CASSQGYVLPGEQYF
TRBV9	TRBJ1-2	NA	15	NA	TGTGCCAGCAGCCTAGCGGTACAGGCGAACTATGGCTACACCTTC	CASSLAVQANYGYTF
TRBV9	TRBJ1-2	NA	14	NA	TGTGCCAGCAGCGTAGGTGGCAGGGGAGGAGGCTACACCTTC	CASSVGGRGGGYTF
TRBV6-6	TRBJ2-3	NA	16	once	TGTGCCAGCAGTTACTCCGCTCAAGTCGGGACAGATACGCAGTATTTT	CASSYSAQVGTDTQYF
TRBV5-1	TRBJ2-5	TRBD1	14	many	TGCGCCAGCACTTTCGGGACAGTACAAGAGACCCAGTACTTC	CASTFGTVQETQYF
TRBV20-1	TRBJ2-1	NA	13	many	TGCAGTGCTCCCAGACAGGTTTTGGATGAGCAGTTCTTC	CSAPRQVLDEQFF
TRBV14	TRBJ1-6	NA	13	few	TGTGCCAGCAGCCAGCTGACAGCTTCACCCCTCCACTTT	CASSQLTASPLHF
TRBV6-1	TRBJ2-7	TRBD1	15	many	TGTGCCAGCAGTGGCACCGGGACAGGGGGTCGAGAGCAGTACTTC	CASSGTGTGGREQYF
TRBV7-3	TRBJ1-6	TRBD1	15	many	TGTGCCAGCAGCTCGGGACAGGGCTATAATTCACCCCTCCACTTT	CASSSGQGYNSPLHF
TRBV4-1	TRBJ1-2	NA	16	many	TGCGCCAGCAGCCAAGAGGGGGGCCTTGGCGACTATGGCTACACCTTC	CASSQEGGLGDYGYTF
TRBV16	TRBJ1-2	NA	15	NA	TGTGCCAGCAGCCTACGACACGGGGGTGTGAATGGCTACACCTTC	CASSLRHGGVNGYTF
TRBV3-1	TRBJ2-7	NA	13	NA	TGTGCCAGCAGCCAAGAATCAGCGTACGAGCAGTACTTC	CASSQESAYEQYF
TRBV23-1	TRBJ2-4	NA	15	once	TGCGCCAGCAGTCAACAGCACGTAGCCAAAAACATTCAGTACTTC	CASSQQHVAKNIQYF
TRBV21-1	TRBJ2-1	NA	17	many	TGTGCCAGCAGCCCGGCCATGCTACAAGCCTCCTACAATGAGCAGTTCTTC	CASSPAMLQASYNEQFF
TRBV12-3/TRBV12-4	TRBJ1-1	NA	14	NA	TGTGCCAGCAGTTTCGAAGCTTGGGCCACTGAAGCTTTCTTT	CASSFEAWATEAFF
TRBV4-3	TRBJ1-4	TRBD1	16	few	TGCGCCAGCAGCCAAGACCCCGGGACAGGCGGTGGAAAACTGTTTTTT	CASSQDPGTGGGKLFF
TRBV7-7	TRBJ2-1	NA	13	many	TGTGCTAGCAGCCGAATGGAAGGAAATGAGCAGTTCTTC	CASSRMEGNEQFF
TRBV9	TRBJ2-5	NA	15	many	TGTGCCAGCAGCGTAGCGGCGGGGAGCCGGGAGACCCAGTACTTC	CASSVAAGSRETQYF
TRBV11-2	TRBJ2-1	NA	16	many	TGTGCCAGCAGCTTAGTCGGACACGGGGCTTACAATGAGCAGTTCTTC	CASSLVGHGAYNEQFF
TRBV4-1	TRBJ2-7	NA	13	NA	TGCGCCAGCAGTCGGGACTTATACTACGAGCAGTACTTC	CASSRDLYYEQYF
TRBV6-6	TRBJ2-5	NA	14	NA	TGTGCCAGCAGTGCCAGCTTGGCATCCGGGACCCAGTACTTC	CASSASLASGTQYF
TRBV29-1	TRBJ1-2	NA	10	NA	TGCAGCGTTGGGGTGTATGGCCACACCTTC	CSVGVYGHTF
TRBV28	TRBJ1-2	TRBD1	16	NA	TGTGCCAGCAGTCCTGGACAGGGCCAAGGGCTCTATGGCTACACCTTC	CASSPGQGQGLYGYTF
TRBV27	TRBJ2-7	TRBD1	15	NA	TGTGCCAGCCGTGTCGGGACAGGGATCATCTACGAGCAGTACTTC	CASRVGTGIIYEQYF
TRBV11-2	TRBJ2-5	TRBD2	15	many	TGTGCCAGCAGCTTAGATCGGGGAGGGCAGGAGACCCAGTACTTC	CASSLDRGGQETQYF
TRBV20-1	TRBJ1-4	NA	13	NA	TGCAGTGCCCCGCGGGATTCTAATGAAAAACTGTTTTTT	CSAPRDSNEKLFF
TRBV30	TRBJ2-3	NA	15	few	TGTGCCTGGAACACCGGGACACTCAGCACAGATACGCAGTATTTT	CAWNTGTLSTDTQYF
TRBV7-2	TRBJ1-1	NA	16	NA	TGTGCCAGCATTTTGAGTAGGGTACCCCTGAACACTGAAGCTTTCTTT	CASILSRVPLNTEAFF
TRBV7-8	TRBJ2-7	NA	15	many	TGTGCCAGCAGAATCGCGGCAGGGAGCTCCTACGAGCAGTACTTC	CASRIAAGSSYEQYF
TRBV3-1	TRBJ2-4	NA	15	few	TGTGCCAGCAGCCAAGAAAGACTAGCCAAAAACATTCAGTACTTC	CASSQERLAKNIQYF
TRBV20-1	TRBJ2-7	NA	12	few	TGCAGTGCCACCCCGGGGGCCAGGGAGCAGTACTTC	CSATPGAREQYF
TRBV12-3/TRBV12-4	TRBJ1-2	TRBD1	16	NA	TGTGCCAGCAGTTTATTCGCCCGGACAGGGGGCGAAGGCTACACCTTC	CASSLFARTGGEGYTF
TRBV20-1	TRBJ2-3	NA	15	NA	TGCAGTGCTAGAGATCCCCAGGGACTCGCAGATACGCAGTATTTT	CSARDPQGLADTQYF
TRBV28	TRBJ2-1	TRBD2	14	NA	TGTGCCAGCCACGGGGAGGGATTCTACAATGAGCAGTTCTTC	CASHGEGFYNEQFF
TRBV12-3/TRBV12-4	TRBJ1-5	NA	15	NA	TGTGCCAGCAGTAGAGGGGGTAGGGGCAATCAGCCCCAGCATTTT	CASSRGGRGNQPQHF
TRBV2	TRBJ1-2	NA	15	few	TGTGCCAGCAGTGACTGGGAGGTAGCTAACTATGGCTACACCTTC	CASSDWEVANYGYTF
TRBV20-1	TRBJ2-5	NA	14	once	TGCAGTGCTAGAGTGCCAGGGGCCCAAGAGACCCAGTACTTC	CSARVPGAQETQYF
TRBV4-1	TRBJ2-2	TRBD2	19	NA	TGCGCCAGCAGCCAATACGCGGGGGGGCAACCCGCGAACACCGGGGAGCTGTTTTTT	CASSQYAGGQPANTGELFF
TRBV27	TRBJ2-6	TRBD2	18	once	TGTGCCAGCAGCTCCTCGGGAGGCCCTCTCTCTGGGGCCAACGTCCTGACTTTC	CASSSSGGPLSGANVLTF
TRBV20-1	TRBJ2-7	TRBD1	15	many	TGCAGTGCTAGAGATCTCGGGACAGGGGCCTACGAGCAGTACTTC	CSARDLGTGAYEQYF
TRBV7-9	TRBJ2-1	NA	14	many	TGTGCCAGCAGCTTAGCGCTAGCTCGGAATGAGCAGTTCTTC	CASSLALARNEQFF
TRBV3-1	TRBJ2-3	NA	15	few	TGTGCCAGCAGCCAAGGGGCTAGCTTCGCAGATACGCAGTATTTT	CASSQGASFADTQYF
TRBV5-1	TRBJ2-7	NA	14	many	TGCGCCAGCAGCTTGGAGGGCAGTCTTTCGGAGCAGTACTTC	CASSLEGSLSEQYF
TRBV14	TRBJ2-7	TRBD1	15	NA	TGTGCCAGCAGCCGGGGACAGATAGATTCCTACGAGCAGTACTTC	CASSRGQIDSYEQYF
TRBV7-9	TRBJ2-7	TRBD1	14	many	TGTGCCAGCAGCCGAACAGGGGGTCTAGACGAGCAGTACTTC	CASSRTGGLDEQYF